The following is a TCR beta chain sequence with its context. What it binds is not known. TCRB immunosequencing input was five hundred nanograms of biopsy DNA per sample. Using immunoSEQ multiplex PCR, the repertoire was profiled, and TCRdb retains in-frame clones only, with some absent. The sample has about 4,500 clones, about 84% seen once. These data originate in a study of T cell repertoires in ileal Crohn's disease. At the level of the study: The M6 sample came from neoterminal ileum during colonoscopy after surgery.

The time point denotes: neoterminal ileum biopsy at postoperative endoscopy, about 6 months after surgery. Study findings and constraints: Compared with CD4 T cells, sorted CD8 cells carried more expanded clones.

The CDR3 runs to 15 residues. V lost 1 base to trimming and J lost 2 bases, with 12 bases between them. CDR1 and CDR2 from the germline V gene are LGHNA and YSLEER. The chain is built from TRBV4-3 and TRBJ2-7, with D perhaps matching TRBD2 (6 bases). This TCR was sampled from an adult with Crohn's disease. Sequenced material: ileal tissue. In nucleotides, the CDR3 is TGCGCCAGCAGCCAAGCCGCGGGATCCCCCTACGAGCAGTACTTC. Protein: CASSQAAGSPYEQYF.